This T cell receptor (beta chain) appears in the sequencing data of a study of T cell responses to AZD1222 COVID-19 vaccine. This table comes from immunoSEQ multiplex PCR, and its TCRdb copy is limited to in-frame clones, with some not included. The sample holds about 180,000 clones, approximately 86% seen once. Study-level results: Baseline testing showed seropositivity in only six AZD1222 recipients.

This CDR3 has 17 residues. CDR1 SGHRS and CDR2 YFSETQ come from the germline V gene. The V gene end was trimmed by 2 bases and the J gene end by 0 bases; junction bases not matched to a gene: 10. Points on this clone: Its specificity is not known.

V gene TRBV5-1 combines with J gene TRBJ2-7; 8 bases map to TRBD2. The material was peripheral blood, obtained on day 0 of AZD1222 vaccination. This clonotype originated in an adult in good health. This CDR3 reads CASSFGLRAGDSYEQYF. Written as DNA, the CDR3 is TGCGCCAGCAGCTTCGGCTTGCGAGCGGGGGACTCCTACGAGCAGTACTTC. Full variable domain (rest looked up from reference TRBV5-1 and TRBJ2-7): KAGVTQTPRYLIKTRGQQVTLSCSPISGHRSVSWYQQTPGQGLQFLFEYFSETQRNKGNFPGRFSGRQFSNSRSEMNVSTLELGDSALYLCASSFGLRAGDSYEQYFGPGTRLTVT.